Presented here are 6 T cell receptor beta chains from one specimen sequenced in a study of metastatic and nonmetastatic thyroid tumors. None of the patients had undergone any treatment ahead of thyroid surgery. Through MiXCR, TCRdb re-clonotyped the PCR reads. The data contain over 25,000 clones, under 20% of them singletons. The source material was blood. The source of these receptors is a female donor with papillary thyroid cancer or a benign thyroid nodule (not recorded which). Some clones in this sample may be carry-over from other donors' samples.

This clone qualifies as medium-sized. This rearrangement joins TRBV6-1 to TRBJ1-1; 7 bases line up with TRBD1. The germline gives CDR1 MNHNS, CDR2 SASEGT. The CDR3 covers 13 residues. With V trimmed by 8 bases and J by 4 bases, 7 bases remained unmatched. CDR3 residues: CASQTGMFTEAFF. CDR3 bases: TGTGCCAGCCAGACAGGGATGTTCACTGAAGCTTTCTTT.

This clone has a count of ten or more. The rearrangement joins TRBV19 to TRBJ2-6; perhaps TRBD2 as D (6 bases). V dropped 7 bases and J dropped 0 bases, with 19 bases sitting between them. The CDR3 sequence is 18 residues long. Germline V gene data show CDR1 as LNHDA and CDR2 as SQIVND (reference sequence). CDR3 nucleotides: TGTGCCAGTACTGCGGGACGGAATGTTCCCTCTGGGGCCAACGTCCTGACTTTC. Translating gives CASTAGRNVPSGANVLTF.

This clone was recorded at least ten times. This sequence joins TRBV18 and TRBJ1-1; D is ambiguous. Trimming took off 3 bases at V and 0 bases at J, with 8 bases between the two ends. Germline values: CDR1 KGHSH, CDR2 LQKENI. CDR3 length: 14 amino acids. The CDR3 loop is CASSPPSMNTEAFF. The CDR3 nucleotides read TGTGCCAGCTCACCCCCAAGCATGAACACTGAAGCTTTCTTT.

This clone is labeled as medium-sized (0.01 to 0.1%). CDR3 coding DNA: TGTGCCAGCAGTGAAAACAGGGAGCAGTACTTC. Its protein is CASSENREQYF. J is TRBJ2-7 and V is TRBV28; a possible D gene is TRBD1 (5 bases). CDR1 is MDHEN and CDR2 is SYDVKM in the germline V gene. This CDR3 contains 11 residues. V was clipped by 5 bases and J by 7 bases, with 9 bases between them.

J is TRBJ2-7 and V is TRBV2; 7 positions match TRBD2. The ends lost 6 bases at V and 1 base at J; junction bases unmatched: 6. The CDR3 has 14 residues. Germline lookup yields CDR1 SNHLY and CDR2 FYNNEI. The CDR3: CASSGGFVSYEQYF. For the CDR3, the DNA is TGTGCCAGCAGCGGGGGGTTTGTATCCTACGAGCAGTACTTC. Looking up the rest from reference TRBV2 and TRBJ2-7 gives the full variable domain: EPEVTQTPSHQVTQMGQEVILRCVPISNHLYFYWYRQILGQKVEFLVSFYNNEISEKSEIFDDQFSVERPDGSNFTLKIRSTKLEDSAMYFCASSGGFVSYEQYFGPGTRLTVT.

The chain has TRBV18 and TRBJ2-3; no definite D call. The CDR3 totals 17 residues. Germline V lookup: CDR1 KGHSH, CDR2 LQKENI. Trimming left V 3 bases short and J 7 bases short, with 23 bases between. The DNA of the CDR3 is TGTGCCAGCTCACCTGGGGTGTGGGGTCGTTCGACAAATACGCAGTATTTT. This encodes CASSPGVWGRSTNTQYF.